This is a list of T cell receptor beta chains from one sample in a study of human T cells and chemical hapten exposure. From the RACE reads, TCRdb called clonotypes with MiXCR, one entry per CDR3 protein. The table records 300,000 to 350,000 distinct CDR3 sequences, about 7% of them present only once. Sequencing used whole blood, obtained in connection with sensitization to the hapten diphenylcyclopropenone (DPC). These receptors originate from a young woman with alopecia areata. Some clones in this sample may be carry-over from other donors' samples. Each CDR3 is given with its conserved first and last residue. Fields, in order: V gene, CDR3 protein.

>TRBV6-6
CASRSGGGYGYTF
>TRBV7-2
CASRAPLMNTEAFF
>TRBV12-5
CASGYDRGALNYGYTF
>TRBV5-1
CASSETGAYEQYF
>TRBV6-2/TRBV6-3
CASSYALTGELFF
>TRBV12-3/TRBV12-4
CASSLGQRGPYEQYF
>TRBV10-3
CAIKASGGQETQYF
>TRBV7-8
CASSLGVSYGYTF
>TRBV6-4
CASSEIGGEVDTQYF
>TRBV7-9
CASSLGEVQETQYF
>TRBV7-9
CASSLGQGGSETQYF
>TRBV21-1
CAFDWVMNTEAFF
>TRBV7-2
CASSLVYEQFF
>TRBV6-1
CASSESAGLPYGYTF
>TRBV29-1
CSARGNGELFF
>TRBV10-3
CAISESQGAIDEQYF
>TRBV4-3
CASSQDKSFHNQPQHF
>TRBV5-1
CASSFKGQGTEAFF
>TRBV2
CASTRKETQYF
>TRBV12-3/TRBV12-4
CASSPFGRGLTLNYGYTF
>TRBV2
CASGRGSRTDTQYF
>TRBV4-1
CASSPVGQGNEAFF
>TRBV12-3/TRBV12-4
CASSFAGTAYGYTF
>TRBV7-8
CASSLAGVDRAYTDTQYF
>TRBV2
CASSDGREETQYF
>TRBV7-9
CASSLGTGPTEAFF
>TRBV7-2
CASSSRRADTQYF
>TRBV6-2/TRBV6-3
CASSLTEFNTEAFF
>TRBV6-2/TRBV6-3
CASSQPGASTDTQYF
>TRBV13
CASSSWTGRYEQYF
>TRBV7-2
CASTGAGDTQYF
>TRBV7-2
CASSLGGTSTDTQYF
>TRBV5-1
CASSFLAAPRGSGQADYGYTF
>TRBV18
CASSPRTGESYEQYF
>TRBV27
CASTRLASTDTQYF
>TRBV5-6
CASTPGRPGGYTF
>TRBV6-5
CASTRAGEAFF
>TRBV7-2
CASSLGIDGGNGYTF
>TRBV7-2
CASSSAGGLSNEQFF
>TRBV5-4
CASSLPASQGLSGNTIYF
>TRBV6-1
CASNRGQEDEQFF